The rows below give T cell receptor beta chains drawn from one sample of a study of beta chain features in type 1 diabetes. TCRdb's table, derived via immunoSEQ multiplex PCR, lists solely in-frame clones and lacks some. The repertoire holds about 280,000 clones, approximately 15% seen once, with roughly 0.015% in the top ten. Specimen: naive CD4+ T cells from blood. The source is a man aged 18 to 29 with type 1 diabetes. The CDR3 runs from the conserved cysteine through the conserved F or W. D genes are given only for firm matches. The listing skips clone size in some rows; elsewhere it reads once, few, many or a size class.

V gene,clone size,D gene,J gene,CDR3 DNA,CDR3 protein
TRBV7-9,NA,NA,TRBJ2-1,TGTGCCAGCAGCTTACCCCTTCAGTTCTTC,CASSLPLQFF
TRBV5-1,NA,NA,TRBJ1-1,TGCGCCAGCAGCCAAACCCCGGCAGGGCGGGGTGAGAAAGCTTTCTTT,CASSQTPAGRGEKAFF
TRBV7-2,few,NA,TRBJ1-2,TGTGCCAGCAGCCCGGGGTCAGGGGAGTGGGGCTACACCTTC,CASSPGSGEWGYTF
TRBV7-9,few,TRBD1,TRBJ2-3,TGTGCCAGCAGCTTAGGGGACAGGTGGTTTGTCACAGATACGCAGTATTTT,CASSLGDRWFVTDTQYF
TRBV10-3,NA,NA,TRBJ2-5,TGTGCCATCAGTAATCCCAAAGCGGCAGGGGCCTCTGAGACCCAGTACTTC,CAISNPKAAGASETQYF
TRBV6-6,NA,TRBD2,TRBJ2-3,TGTGCCGCGGGGGGGCTTGCAGATACGCAGTATTTT,CAAGGLADTQYF
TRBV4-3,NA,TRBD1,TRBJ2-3,TGCGCCAGCAGCCAGGAAGGGACAGGGGGGGGGAACACAGATACGCAGTATTTT,CASSQEGTGGGNTDTQYF
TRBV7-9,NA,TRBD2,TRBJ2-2,TGTGCCAGCAGCGTGGCGGGGGGCCACACCGGGGAGCTGTTTTTT,CASSVAGGHTGELFF
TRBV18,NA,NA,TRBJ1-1,TGTGCCAGCTCACCACGAGCAGGGGAAGCTTTCTTT,CASSPRAGEAFF
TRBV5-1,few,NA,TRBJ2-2,TGCGCCAGCAGCTTGGGCGAGGAGCTGTTTTTT,CASSLGEELFF
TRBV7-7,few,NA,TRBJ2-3,TGTGCCAGCAGCCCAGGGGTATCCGCAGATACGCAGTATTTT,CASSPGVSADTQYF
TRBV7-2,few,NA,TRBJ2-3,TGTGCCAGCAGCCGGGTGGCAGATACGCAGTATTTT,CASSRVADTQYF
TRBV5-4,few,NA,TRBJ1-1,TGTGCCAGCAGTCCCCAACCACAGGGGAACACTGAAGCTTTCTTT,CASSPQPQGNTEAFF
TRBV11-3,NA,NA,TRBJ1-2,TGTGCCAGCAGCGGGGGCTGGTATGGCTACACCTTC,CASSGGWYGYTF
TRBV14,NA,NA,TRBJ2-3,TGTGCCAGCAGCCAAGATCGGGGACATACCGGAATTACAGATACGCAGTATTTT,CASSQDRGHTGITDTQYF
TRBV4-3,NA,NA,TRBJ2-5,TGCGCCAGCAGCCAAGGGGGACTGAGAAAAGAGACCCAGTACTTC,CASSQGGLRKETQYF
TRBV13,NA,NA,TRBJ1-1,TGTGCCAGCAGCTCGACAGAAAAAGCTTTCTTT,CASSSTEKAFF
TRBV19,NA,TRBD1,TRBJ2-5,TGTGCCAGTAGTATGACAGGGAAGGAGACCCAGTACTTC,CASSMTGKETQYF
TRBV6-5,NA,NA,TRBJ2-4,TGTGCCAGCAGTTACTCGAGAGAATGGAACATTCAGTACTTC,CASSYSREWNIQYF
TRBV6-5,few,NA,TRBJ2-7,TGTGCCAGCAGTTACCCCGAAGGGACAGCCGGGGGGGAGTACTTC,CASSYPEGTAGGEYF
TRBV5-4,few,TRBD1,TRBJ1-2,TGTGCCAGCAGCGTTCGACAGGGGAACTATGGCTACACCTTC,CASSVRQGNYGYTF
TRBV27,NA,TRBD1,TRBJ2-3,TGTGCCAGCAGCTGGACAGGGCCTACAGATACGCAGTATTTT,CASSWTGPTDTQYF
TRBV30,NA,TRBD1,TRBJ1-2,TGTGCCTGGCCCAAACCAGGGGGACGAGGCTACACCTTC,CAWPKPGGRGYTF
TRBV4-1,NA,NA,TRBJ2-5,TGCGCCAGCAGCCAAGACGCCAGTGCGAGGGAGACCCAGTACTTC,CASSQDASARETQYF
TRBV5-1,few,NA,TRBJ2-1,TGCGCCAGCAGCTTAGTAGGAGGGTACAATGAGCAGTTCTTC,CASSLVGGYNEQFF
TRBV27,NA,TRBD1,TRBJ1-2,TGTGCCAGCAGTTTAGGGACAGGGAACGGCTACACCTTC,CASSLGTGNGYTF
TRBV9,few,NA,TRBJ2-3,TGTGCCAGCAGCGTAGCTCTATCCACGCAGTATTTT,CASSVALSTQYF
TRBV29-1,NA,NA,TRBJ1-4,TGCAGCGTTGTCACAGTTGCTAATGAAAAACTGTTTTTT,CSVVTVANEKLFF
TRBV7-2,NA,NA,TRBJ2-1,TGTGCCAGCAGCTTATCTGTCTCCAGTCACAATGAGCAGTTCTTC,CASSLSVSSHNEQFF
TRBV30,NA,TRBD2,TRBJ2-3,TGTGCCTGGGGGGGGGTCGGCACAGATACGCAGTATTTT,CAWGGVGTDTQYF
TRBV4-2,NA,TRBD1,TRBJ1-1,TGTGCCAGCAGCCCACAGGGGGTCGTCGACACTGAAGCTTTCTTT,CASSPQGVVDTEAFF
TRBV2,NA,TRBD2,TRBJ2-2,TGTGCCAGCAGGAGACTAGCGGGGGGCGAAACCGGGGAGCTGTTTTTT,CASRRLAGGETGELFF
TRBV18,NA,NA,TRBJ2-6,TGTGCCAGCTCACCAGGGCACTCTGGGGCCAACGTCCTGACTTTC,CASSPGHSGANVLTF
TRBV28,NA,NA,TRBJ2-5,TGTGCCAGCAGTTATATCGCTAGCGCTCAAGAGACCCAGTACTTC,CASSYIASAQETQYF
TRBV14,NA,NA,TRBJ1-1,TGTGCCAGCAGCCAAGACCAAAACACTGAAGCTTTCTTT,CASSQDQNTEAFF
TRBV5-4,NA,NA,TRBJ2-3,TGTGCCAGCAGCTTGGTCCAGAGCACAGATACGCAGTATTTT,CASSLVQSTDTQYF
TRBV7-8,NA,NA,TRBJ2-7,TGTGCCAGCAGCTTAGATGGACAGTTCTACGAGCAGTACTTC,CASSLDGQFYEQYF
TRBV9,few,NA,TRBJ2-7,TGTGCCAGCAGCGCCGGAGAGAGTAGCGCGTACGAGCAGTACTTC,CASSAGESSAYEQYF
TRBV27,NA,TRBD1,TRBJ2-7,TGTGCCAGCACTTTCGGACAGGGCTACGAGCAGTACTTC,CASTFGQGYEQYF
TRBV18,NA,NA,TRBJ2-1,TGTGCCAGCTCAGACAGAAACAATGAGCAGTTCTTC,CASSDRNNEQFF
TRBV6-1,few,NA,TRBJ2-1,TGTGCCAGCAACATTGGGACAAGAATCGAGAATGAGCAGTTCTTC,CASNIGTRIENEQFF
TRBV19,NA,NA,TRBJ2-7,TGTGCCAGTAGCCCACCAGATCCAGGCTACGAGCAGTACTTC,CASSPPDPGYEQYF
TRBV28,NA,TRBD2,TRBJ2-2,TGTGCCAGCAGTGTGGGACTAGCGGGAGAGACCGGGGAGCTGTTTTTT,CASSVGLAGETGELFF
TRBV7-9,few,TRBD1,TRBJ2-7,TGTGCCAGCAGCTTCCCCGGGACAGGGGAGGCCTACGAGCAGTACTTC,CASSFPGTGEAYEQYF
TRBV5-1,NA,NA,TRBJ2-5,TGCGCCAGCAGCTTGGTTCAAGGGTCGGGGGAGACCCAGTACTTC,CASSLVQGSGETQYF
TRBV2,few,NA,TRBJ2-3,TGTGCCACCACACGATATCTAGATACGCAGTATTTT,CATTRYLDTQYF
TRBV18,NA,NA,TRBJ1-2,TGTGCCAGCTCAGCCGCGGTCGGGTGGAACTATGGCTACACCTTC,CASSAAVGWNYGYTF
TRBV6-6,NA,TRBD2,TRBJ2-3,TGTGCCAGCAGTTATGAGGGCGGGAGGCCCACAGATACGCAGTATTTT,CASSYEGGRPTDTQYF
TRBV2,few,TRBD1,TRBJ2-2,TGTGCCAGCAGTGAAAACCCAGGGGGCACCGGGGAGCTGTTTTTT,CASSENPGGTGELFF
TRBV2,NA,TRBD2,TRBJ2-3,TGTGCCAGCAGTGGGACTAGCGGCACGCAGTATTTT,CASSGTSGTQYF
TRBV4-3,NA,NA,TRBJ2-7,TGCGCCAGCAGCACTGCCCCGGGGTCCCCCTACGAGCAGTACTTC,CASSTAPGSPYEQYF
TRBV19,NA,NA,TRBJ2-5,TGTGCCAGCTCGGGACCACAGGGTGACGGGCAAGAGACCCAGTACTTC,CASSGPQGDGQETQYF
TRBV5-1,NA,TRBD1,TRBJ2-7,TGCGCCAGCAGTTTGACAGGGGATGCCCCGATCGAGCAGTACTTC,CASSLTGDAPIEQYF